This TCR beta chain originates from a study of response to subunit inactivated influenza vaccine. As to this clonotype: The antigen is undetermined.

Study-wide findings and caveats: Few new T cells, the authors suggested, are recruited by each seasonal influenza vaccination.

Each CDR3 protein is one row after TCRdb ran MiXCR on the RT-PCR reads. The data hold approximately 290,000 distinct CDR3 sequences, with approximately 23% observed a single time. Trimming shortened V by 5 bases and J by 3 bases, and 20 bases separated the two germline ends. The CDR3 spans 17 residues. The V gene's germline CDR1 is MNHEY and CDR2 SVGEGT. Sequencing was performed on PBMCs from blood, taken about 20 months after vaccination. V usage is TRBV6-2 or TRBV6-3 and J usage is TRBJ1-5; D not certain. This sequence originates from a man aged 50-75 years who received an inactivated influenza vaccine. The CDR3 sequence: CASSVSFQRVHNQPQHF. The CDR3 coding sequence is TGTGCCAGCAGTGTATCTTTCCAGAGAGTACACAATCAGCCCCAGCATTTT.